A single sample is the source of the 29 T cell receptor beta chains below, sequenced in a study of neurological immune-mediated disorders. Time point of the sample: technical triplicate 1. TCRdb itself ran the 5' RACE reads through MiXCR, one entry per CDR3 protein. The table includes 40,000 or so distinct CDR3 sequences, approximately 10% detected once. Sequenced sample: PBMCs. The source is a man aged 55 to 69 with HTLV-1-associated myelopathy (HAM/TSP).

This clonotype came up many times. This rearrangement joins TRBV28 to TRBJ2-3; 14 bases are shared with TRBD2. CDR1 and CDR2 (germline): MDHEN, SYDVKM. The CDR3 spans 19 residues. The V gene end was trimmed by 3 bases and the J gene end by 1 base; junction bases not matched to a gene: 9. The CDR3 reads CASSFSLTSGRAGTDTQYF. CDR3 nucleotides: TGTGCCAGCAGTTTCTCACTGACTAGCGGGAGGGCCGGCACAGATACGCAGTATTTT.

This clonotype was detected ten times or more. The J gene is TRBJ2-1, the V gene TRBV5-6, with D uncertain. V lost 3 bases to trimming and J lost 8 bases, with 9 bases between them. CDR1 is SGHDT, CDR2 YYEEEE, per germline. The CDR3 is made up of 12 amino acids. This chain's CDR3 is CASSSGRYEQFF. The CDR3 bases are TGTGCCAGCAGCTCTGGTCGGTATGAGCAGTTCTTC.

This clonotype was seen just once. The final CDR3 position lacks the conserved phenylalanine or tryptophan, pointing to a likely read error. This sequence joins TRBV25-1 and TRBJ2-5; the match to TRBD1 covers 8 bases. V trimming: 2 bases; J trimming: 5 bases; junction bases outside the gene matches: 10. The CDR3 contains 16 residues. CDR1 MGHDK and CDR2 SYGVNS come from the germline V gene. CDR3 DNA: TGTGCCAGCAGTGAAGACCCCAGGGGGCGCGCCGAGACCCAGTACTTG. Translated: CASSEDPRGRAETQYL.

The J gene is TRBJ2-2, the V gene TRBV7-6; D is unclear. The CDR3 sequence is 12 residues long. V was cut by 1 base and J by 6 bases, with 3 bases left in between. Germline V lookup: CDR1 SGHVS, CDR2 FNYEAQ. The CDR3 DNA reads as TGTGCCAGCAGCTTAGAAGCCGGGGAGCTGTTTTTT. Its translation is CASSLEAGELFF.

At least ten counts were recorded for this clonotype. The genes are TRBV29-1 and TRBJ2-3, with a tentative D call TRBD2 (6 bases). CDR1 and CDR2 from the germline V gene are SQVTM and ANQGSEA. This CDR3 has 13 amino acids. Trimming shortened V by 5 bases and J by 0 bases, and 9 bases separated the two germline ends. In nucleotides, the CDR3 is TGCAGCGTTATAGCGGATAGCACAGATACGCAGTATTTT. Its translation is CSVIADSTDTQYF.

This clonotype was recorded many times. This chain connects TRBV20-1 to TRBJ1-4, with no clear D. Trimming pared 6 bases from V and 5 bases from J, leaving 10 bases between. Looked up from germline, CDR1 is DFQATT and CDR2 is SNEGSKA (reference sequence). The CDR3 consists of 12 residues. DNA of the CDR3: TGCAGTGCGCTACTGAGAAATGAAAAACTGTTTTTT. Translation: CSALLRNEKLFF.

This clonotype was found many times. Possible read error: a much larger clone is one base away. The CDR3: CSARDRDRTEQYF. The CDR3 nucleotides read TGCAGTGCTAGAGATCGGGACAGAACCGAGCAGTACTTC. The chain couples TRBV20-1 to TRBJ2-7; 7 nucleotides agree with TRBD1. V trimming: 0 bases; J trimming: 6 bases; junction bases outside the gene matches: 5. This CDR3 has 13 residues. CDR1 and CDR2 (germline): DFQATT, SNEGSKA (reference sequence).

At least ten counts were recorded for this clonotype. The chain carries TRBV4-3 and TRBJ2-1; 13 bases agree with TRBD2. J was trimmed by 4 bases and V by 0 bases; bases with no gene match: 3. The CDR3 extends over 17 amino acids. Germline CDR1 reads LGHNA; CDR2 reads YSLEER. In nucleotides, the CDR3 is TGCGCCAGCAGCCAAGATAGGACTAGCGGGAGTTACAATGAGCAGTTCTTC. Residues: CASSQDRTSGSYNEQFF.

This clonotype was recorded at least ten times. This rearrangement joins TRBV4-1 to TRBJ2-3; 10 nucleotides align to TRBD2. Germline V gives CDR1 MGHRA, CDR2 YSYEKL. The CDR3 is 17 amino acids. V lost 1 base, J lost 3 bases, and 7 bases stayed unmatched. The CDR3 here is CASSQVSSGRATDTQYF. In DNA form, the CDR3 reads TGCGCCAGCAGCCAAGTTTCGAGCGGGAGGGCGACAGATACGCAGTATTTT.

This clonotype was picked up many times. The V call is TRBV5-1, the J call TRBJ2-6; 7 nucleotides align to TRBD1. The CDR3 contains 16 residues. Germline lookup yields CDR1 SGHRS and CDR2 YFSETQ. V dropped 2 bases and J dropped 0; count of bases not matched to a gene: 2. For the CDR3, the DNA is TGCGCCAGCAGCTTACAGGGGCTCTCTGGGGCCAACGTCCTGACTTTC. Translated, it gives CASSLQGLSGANVLTF.

This clonotype was detected ten times or more. J is TRBJ2-5 and V is TRBV20-1; 10 bases fit TRBD2. The trim removed 3 bases at V and 5 bases at J, leaving 18 bases unmatched. The CDR3 is 18 residues long. Germline CDR1 reads DFQATT; CDR2 reads SNEGSKA (reference sequence). CDR3 DNA: TGCAGTGCTAGCGAATGGGGTAGGGCTAGCGGGAGTGGCGAGACCCAGTACTTC. This translates into CSASEWGRASGSGETQYF.

This clonotype was found many times. The J gene is TRBJ1-2, the V gene TRBV5-1, with no clear D. The CDR3 has 12 amino acids. Per the germline V gene, CDR1 is SGHRS and CDR2 is YFSETQ. The germline V and J ends were trimmed by 3 bases and 6 bases, with 9 bases remaining between them. CDR3 in amino acids: CASSSNGDGYTF. The CDR3 DNA reads as TGCGCCAGCAGCTCGAACGGGGATGGCTACACCTTC.

The chain employs TRBV29-1 and TRBJ2-7, with D maybe TRBD1 (5 bases). V was clipped by 4 bases and J by 9 bases, with 19 bases between them. This CDR3 contains 13 residues. CDR1 is SQVTM, CDR2 ANQGSEA, per germline. The CDR3 nucleotides read TGCAGCGTTGGGGTCGGACAACTGGATGCGCAGTACTTC. Amino acid sequence: CSVGVGQLDAQYF.

The V and J genes are TRBV10-3 and TRBJ2-5, with 9 bases that match TRBD1. Germline V CDR1 and CDR2: ENHRY, SYGVKD. J was trimmed by 3 bases and V by 5 bases; bases with no gene match: 13. The CDR3 covers 17 residues. In DNA form, the CDR3 reads TGTGCCATCAGTATGTCACAGGGGGCGAGAGGGAAAGAGACCCAGTACTTC. Protein product: CAISMSQGARGKETQYF.

This clonotype occurred many times. This chain joins TRBV5-1 and TRBJ2-1; D is perhaps TRBD1 (7 bases). Trimming took 0 bases from V and 8 from J, leaving 15 bases between them. Germline CDR1 reads SGHRS; CDR2 reads YFSETQ. The CDR3 contains 15 residues. The CDR3 sequence is CASSLDGTQGDEQFF. The CDR3 bases are TGCGCCAGCAGCTTGGATGGGACTCAGGGGGATGAGCAGTTCTTC.

This clonotype has ten or more counts. The rearrangement links TRBV5-1 to TRBJ2-3; the match to TRBD2 covers 8 bases. This CDR3 region has 16 residues. The V gene end was trimmed by 9 bases and the J gene end by 3 bases; junction bases not matched to a gene: 15. Germline assignment: CDR1 SGHRS and CDR2 YFSETQ. CDR3 DNA: TGCGCCAACAAGCGGGGGAAAGACGGATCTACAGATACGCAGTATTTT. This translates into CANKRGKDGSTDTQYF.

This clonotype was seen many times. This chain joins TRBV7-3 and TRBJ2-6; a weak D match, TRBD1 (5 bases). Germline-derived CDR1 and CDR2 are SGHTA and FQGTGA. The ends were cut back, 2 bases at V and 4 bases at J, with 9 bases in the middle. The CDR3 sequence is 15 residues long. The CDR3 loop is CASSLGAAGANVLTF. CDR3 DNA: TGTGCCAGCAGCTTAGGGGCTGCGGGGGCCAACGTCCTGACTTTC. Looking up the rest from reference TRBV7-3 and TRBJ2-6 gives the full variable domain: GAGVSQTPSNKVTEKGKYVELRCDPISGHTALYWYRQSLGQGPEFLIYFQGTGAADDSGLPNDRFFAVRPEGSVSTLKIQRTERGDSAVYLCASSLGAAGANVLTFGAGSRLTVL.

This chain links TRBV7-8 with TRBJ1-4; D unclear. The V end was cut by 6 bases, the J end by 2 bases, with 13 bases between. This CDR3 is 15 amino acids long. Germline CDR1 and CDR2: SGHVS and FQNEAQ. CDR3 sequence reads: CASSLGSDTNEKLFF. The CDR3, as DNA: TGTGCCAGCAGTTTGGGCTCAGACACTAATGAAAAACTGTTTTTT.

This clonotype occurred many times. V and J are TRBV20-1 and TRBJ2-2; 7 positions match TRBD2. With 0 bases clipped from V and 4 bases from J, the junction kept 8 bases outside the gene matches. The CDR3 is 16 amino acids. Germline lookup yields CDR1 DFQATT and CDR2 SNEGSKA (reference sequence). The CDR3 DNA is TGCAGTGCTAGAGATCTCAGGCGGGAGCCCACCGGGGAGCTGTTTTTT. Protein: CSARDLRREPTGELFF.

This clonotype was found many times. The gene calls are TRBV12-3 or TRBV12-4 and TRBJ2-5; 12 bases are shared with TRBD2. The junction had 11 bases not matched to a gene; V was cut back by 7 bases and J by 5 bases. This CDR3 region has 16 residues. The CDR3 region is CASTYASGRGKETQYF. CDR3 bases: TGTGCCAGCACCTACGCTAGCGGGAGGGGGAAGGAGACCCAGTACTTC.

This clonotype has ten or more counts. This chain joins TRBV20-1 and TRBJ2-3; 7 nucleotides match TRBD1. V lost 6 bases, J lost 1 base, and 7 bases stayed unmatched. This CDR3 has 14 residues. In germline, CDR1 is DFQATT, CDR2 SNEGSKA (reference sequence). The CDR3, as DNA: TGCAGTGCCCAGGGACAGCCGGGCACAGATACGCAGTATTTT. It translates to CSAQGQPGTDTQYF.

This clonotype has ten or more counts. This chain links TRBV20-1 with TRBJ2-2; the D is unclear. The CDR3 contains 14 residues. CDR1 and CDR2 (germline): DFQATT, SNEGSKA (reference sequence). The V end was cut by 6 bases, the J end by 0 bases, with 11 bases between. The CDR3 DNA follows: TGCAGTGCCTTAGACCGGGCGAACACCGGGGAGCTGTTTTTT. Amino acid sequence: CSALDRANTGELFF.

This clonotype was detected many times. CDR3 in amino acids: CASREASGTYNEQFF. Here the CDR3 DNA reads TGCGCCAGCAGAGAGGCTAGCGGGACCTACAATGAGCAGTTCTTC. This chain joins TRBV5-1 and TRBJ2-1, with 9 bases aligning to TRBD2. The CDR3 is 15 residues long. Germline V lookup: CDR1 SGHRS, CDR2 YFSETQ. The V gene end was trimmed by 5 bases and the J gene end by 2 bases; junction bases not matched to a gene: 5. Full variable domain (rest looked up from reference TRBV5-1 and TRBJ2-1): KAGVTQTPRYLIKTRGQQVTLSCSPISGHRSVSWYQQTPGQGLQFLFEYFSETQRNKGNFPGRFSGRQFSNSRSEMNVSTLELGDSALYLCASREASGTYNEQFFGPGTRLTVL.

This clonotype came up many times. The V and J genes are TRBV12-3 or TRBV12-4 and TRBJ2-3; TRBD2 matches at 7 bases. This CDR3 has 16 amino acids. J was trimmed by 2 bases and V by 5 bases; bases with no gene match: 10. CDR3: CASSPTRTSTTDTQYF. CDR3 coding DNA: TGTGCCAGCAGTCCAACCCGGACTAGTACCACAGATACGCAGTATTTT.

This clonotype appeared many times. The V call is TRBV19, the J call TRBJ1-2; 8 bases fit TRBD1. The CDR3 spans 14 residues. V dropped 6 bases and J dropped 2; count of bases not matched to a gene: 5. CDR1 LNHDA and CDR2 SQIVND come from the germline V gene (reference sequence). In DNA form, the CDR3 reads TGTGCCAGTAGACGGACAGGGACCAACTATGGCTACACCTTC. Encoded protein: CASRRTGTNYGYTF.

This clonotype was picked up many times. The rearrangement joins TRBV29-1 to TRBJ1-2; TRBD1 is a possible D gene (5 bases). V lost 0 bases, J lost 7 bases, and 24 bases lay in between. This CDR3 is 17 amino acids long. The germline CDR1 and CDR2 sequences are SQVTM and ANQGSEA. CDR3 sequence (DNA): TGCAGCGTTGAAGATCTGGGCGGGGGAATTATGTTCGGTGGCTACACCTTC. Protein sequence: CSVEDLGGGIMFGGYTF.

This clonotype was recorded at least ten times. The gene calls are TRBV28 and TRBJ2-6, with D possibly being TRBD1 (6 bases). Germline loops: CDR1 MDHEN, CDR2 SYDVKM. This CDR3 comprises 16 residues. V was shortened by 6 bases and J by 0 bases, with 12 bases between the two germline ends. CDR3 region: CASSSTGRSGANVLTF. In DNA form, the CDR3 reads TGTGCCAGCAGCTCTACAGGGCGCTCTGGGGCCAACGTCCTGACTTTC. The full variable domain, with the rest looked up from reference TRBV28 and TRBJ2-6, is DVKVTQSSRYLVKRTGEKVFLECVQDMDHENMFWYRQDPGLGLRLIYFSYDVKMKEKGDIPEGYSVSREKKERFSLILESASTNQTSMYLCASSSTGRSGANVLTFGAGSRLTVL.

This clonotype was detected many times. The V call is TRBV5-1, the J call TRBJ2-1, with 8 nucleotides matching TRBD2. Losses at the gene ends were 1 base for V and 7 bases for J; bases not matched to a gene: 10. Germline loops: CDR1 SGHRS, CDR2 YFSETQ. CDR3 length equals 16 residues. This CDR3 is CASSLSTSATSNEQFF. In DNA form, the CDR3 reads TGCGCCAGCAGCTTGTCGACTAGCGCTACGTCTAATGAGCAGTTCTTC.

This clonotype was picked up many times. This sequence joins TRBV6-6 and TRBJ1-6, with TRBD1 matching 7 bases. V was clipped by 3 bases and J by 7 bases; unmatched bases: 3. Per germline, CDR1 MNHNY and CDR2 SVGAGI (reference sequence). This CDR3 is 14 amino acids long. This chain's CDR3 is CASSYSGQNSPLHF. CDR3 coding DNA: TGTGCCAGCAGTTATTCGGGACAGAATTCACCCCTCCACTTT.